Sequencing of this TCR beta chain was carried out in a study of blood T cell repertoires in COVID-19. Study background: Sites across the United States, Italy and Spain contributed samples from acute and convalescent COVID-19. T cells, B-cell-depleted T cells, or PBMCs supplied cDNA or gDNA.

The CDR3 length is 19 residues. Trimming removed 0 bases from V and 0 bases from J; junction bases left unmatched: 11. The germline V gene encodes CDR1 SGHRS and CDR2 YFSETQ. Authors' methods: The authors estimated nucleated cell counts from reference gene primer amplification. Only in-frame clones appear in the TCRdb table, and some are missing; sequencing was by immunoSEQ multiplex PCR. The D gene and trimming were derived from the DNA, and the V and J assignments and clone size from that table. Here the sample spans about 160,000 clones, around 89% being singletons. Sequencing used peripheral blood. This sequence originates from a man aged 60-69 years with acute or convalescent COVID-19. V is TRBV5-1 and J is TRBJ2-1, with 8 bases fitting TRBD2. The CDR3 nucleotides read TGCGCCAGCAGCTTGGTCGGAGCGGGGGCCGCCTTCTCCTACAATGAGCAGTTCTTC. Its translation is CASSLVGAGAAFSYNEQFF.